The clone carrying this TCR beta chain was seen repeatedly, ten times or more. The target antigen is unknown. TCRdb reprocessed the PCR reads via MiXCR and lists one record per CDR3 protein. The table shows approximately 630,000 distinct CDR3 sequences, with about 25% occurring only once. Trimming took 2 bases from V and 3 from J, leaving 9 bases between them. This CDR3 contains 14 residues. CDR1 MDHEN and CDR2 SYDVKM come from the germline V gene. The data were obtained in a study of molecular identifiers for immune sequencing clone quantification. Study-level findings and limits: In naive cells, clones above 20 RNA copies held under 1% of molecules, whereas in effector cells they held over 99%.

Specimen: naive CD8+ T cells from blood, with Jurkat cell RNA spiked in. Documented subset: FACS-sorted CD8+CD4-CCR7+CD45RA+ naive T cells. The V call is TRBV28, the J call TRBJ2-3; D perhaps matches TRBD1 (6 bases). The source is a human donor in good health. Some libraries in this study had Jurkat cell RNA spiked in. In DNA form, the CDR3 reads TGTGCCAGCAGTTTAGCAGGGGAAACAGATACGCAGTATTTT. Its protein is CASSLAGETDTQYF.